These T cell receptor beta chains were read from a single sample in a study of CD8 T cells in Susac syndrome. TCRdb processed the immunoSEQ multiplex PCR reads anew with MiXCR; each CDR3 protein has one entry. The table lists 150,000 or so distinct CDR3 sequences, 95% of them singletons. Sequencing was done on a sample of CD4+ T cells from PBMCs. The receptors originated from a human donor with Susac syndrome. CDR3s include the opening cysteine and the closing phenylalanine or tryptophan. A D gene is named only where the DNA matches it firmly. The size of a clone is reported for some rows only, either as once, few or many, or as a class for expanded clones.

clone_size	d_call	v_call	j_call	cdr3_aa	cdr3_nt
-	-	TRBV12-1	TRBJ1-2	CASRGHLNYGYTF	TGTGCCAGCCGTGGACACCTTAACTATGGCTACACCTTC
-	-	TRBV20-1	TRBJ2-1	CSAMGPVGWSEQFF	TGCAGTGCCATGGGACCAGTCGGGTGGTCTGAGCAGTTCTTC
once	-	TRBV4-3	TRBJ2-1	CASSQVGGTSYNEQFF	TGCGCCAGCAGCCAAGTCGGGGGCACCTCCTACAATGAGCAGTTCTTC
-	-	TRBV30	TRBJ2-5	CAWSFGTGETQYF	TGTGCCTGGAGTTTCGGGACCGGAGAGACCCAGTACTTC
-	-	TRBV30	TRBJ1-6	CAWSKGYNSPLHF	TGTGCCTGGAGTAAGGGGTATAATTCACCCCTCCACTTT
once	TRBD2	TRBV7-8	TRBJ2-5	CASSPPRILGLAGRQETQYF	TGTGCCAGCAGCCCGCCCCGGATCCTGGGACTAGCGGGCCGCCAAGAGACCCAGTACTTC
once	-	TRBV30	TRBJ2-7	CAWSAIASYEQYF	TGTGCCTGGAGTGCTATCGCCTCCTACGAGCAGTACTTC
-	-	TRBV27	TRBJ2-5	CASSSPGRAETQYF	TGTGCCAGCAGTTCCCCGGGGCGTGCGGAGACCCAGTACTTC
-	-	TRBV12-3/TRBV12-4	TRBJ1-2	CASSLDTSNYGYTF	TGTGCCAGCAGTTTGGACACTTCTAACTATGGCTACACCTTC
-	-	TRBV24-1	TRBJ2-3	CATSDGSLDTQYF	TGTGCCACCAGTGATGGTAGTTTGGATACGCAGTATTTT
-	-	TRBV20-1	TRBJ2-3	CSARDRDRGAITDTQYF	TGCAGTGCTAGAGATCGGGACCGGGGGGCTATCACAGATACGCAGTATTTT
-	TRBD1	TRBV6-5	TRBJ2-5	CASTRTGKLGETQYF	TGTGCCAGCACCCGGACAGGGAAGTTAGGAGAGACCCAGTACTTC
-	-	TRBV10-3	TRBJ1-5	CAISEVGNQPQHF	TGTGCCATCAGTGAGGTGGGCAATCAGCCCCAGCATTTT
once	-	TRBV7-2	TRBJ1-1	CASSKDSRNTEAFF	TGTGCCAGCAGCAAAGACAGTAGGAACACTGAAGCTTTCTTT
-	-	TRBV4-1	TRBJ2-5	CASSPWGTAETQYF	TGCGCCAGCAGCCCTTGGGGCACCGCGGAGACCCAGTACTTC
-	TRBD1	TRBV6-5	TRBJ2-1	CASTSGTGHNEQFF	TGTGCCAGCACGTCCGGGACAGGGCACAATGAGCAGTTCTTC
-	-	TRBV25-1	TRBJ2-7	CASEQGRSYEQYF	TGTGCCAGTGAACAGGGGAGGTCCTACGAGCAGTACTTC
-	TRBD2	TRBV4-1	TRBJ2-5	CASSHPPGGQETQYF	TGCGCCAGCAGCCACCCCCCGGGGGGCCAAGAGACCCAGTACTTC
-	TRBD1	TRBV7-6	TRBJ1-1	CASSAWTGGTEAFF	TGTGCCAGCAGCGCATGGACAGGGGGAACTGAAGCTTTCTTT
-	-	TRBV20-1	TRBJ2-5	CSAQAGPLETQYF	TGCAGTGCCCAGGCGGGACCTTTAGAGACCCAGTACTTC
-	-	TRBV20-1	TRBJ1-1	CSARASEQGNTEAFF	TGCAGTGCTAGAGCCTCTGAGCAGGGGAACACTGAAGCTTTCTTT
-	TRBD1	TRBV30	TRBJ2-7	CAYGTGKAYEQYF	TGTGCCTACGGGACAGGGAAGGCCTACGAGCAGTACTTC
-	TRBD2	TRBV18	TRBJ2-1	CASSQSSGIANEQFF	TGTGCCAGCTCTCAAAGTAGCGGGATTGCCAATGAGCAGTTCTTC
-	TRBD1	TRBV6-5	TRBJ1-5	CASSWTGNQPQHF	TGTGCCAGCAGTTGGACAGGGAATCAGCCCCAGCATTTT
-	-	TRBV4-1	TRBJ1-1	CASSQAWLGGGNTEAFF	TGCGCCAGCAGCCAAGCTTGGCTGGGCGGGGGGAACACTGAAGCTTTCTTT
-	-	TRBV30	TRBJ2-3	CAWSGGPDTQYF	TGTGCCTGGAGTGGGGGCCCAGATACGCAGTATTTT
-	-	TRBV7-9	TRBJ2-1	CASSSTHNEQFF	TGTGCCAGCAGCTCGACCCACAATGAGCAGTTCTTC
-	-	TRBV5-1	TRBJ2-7	CASSPRGGSGYEQYF	TGCGCCAGCAGCCCCCGAGGAGGGAGTGGGTACGAGCAGTACTTC
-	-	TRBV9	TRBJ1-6	CASSRRDMENSPLHF	TGTGCCAGCAGCCGCCGGGACATGGAAAATTCACCCCTCCACTTT
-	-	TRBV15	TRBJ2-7	CATSRDPALTIVGEQYF	TGTGCCACCAGCAGAGATCCGGCACTAACCATAGTCGGCGAGCAGTACTTC
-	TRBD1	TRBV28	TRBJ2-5	CASSLSQGVVEYF	TGTGCCAGCAGTTTATCTCAGGGGGTGGTCGAGTACTTC
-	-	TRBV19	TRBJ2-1	CASSIAEGVTSAEQFF	TGTGCCAGTAGTATAGCCGAGGGGGTAACTAGCGCTGAGCAGTTCTTC
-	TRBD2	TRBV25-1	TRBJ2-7	CASSEPTSGASYEQYF	TGTGCCAGCAGTGAACCAACTAGCGGAGCCTCCTACGAGCAGTACTTC